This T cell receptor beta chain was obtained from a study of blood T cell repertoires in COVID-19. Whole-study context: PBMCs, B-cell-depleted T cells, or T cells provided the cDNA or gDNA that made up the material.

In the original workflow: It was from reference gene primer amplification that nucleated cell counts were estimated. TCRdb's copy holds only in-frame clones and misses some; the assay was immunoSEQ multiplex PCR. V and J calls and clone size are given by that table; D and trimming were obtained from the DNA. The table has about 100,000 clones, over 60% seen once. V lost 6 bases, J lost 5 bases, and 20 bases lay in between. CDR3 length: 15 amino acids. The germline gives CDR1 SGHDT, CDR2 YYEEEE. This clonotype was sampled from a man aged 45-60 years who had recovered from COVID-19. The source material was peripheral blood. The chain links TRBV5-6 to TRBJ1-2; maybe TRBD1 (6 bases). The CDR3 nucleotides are TGTGCCAGCACCCCTACAACAGGGCGGATTTATGGCTACACCTTC. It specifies CASTPTTGRIYGYTF.